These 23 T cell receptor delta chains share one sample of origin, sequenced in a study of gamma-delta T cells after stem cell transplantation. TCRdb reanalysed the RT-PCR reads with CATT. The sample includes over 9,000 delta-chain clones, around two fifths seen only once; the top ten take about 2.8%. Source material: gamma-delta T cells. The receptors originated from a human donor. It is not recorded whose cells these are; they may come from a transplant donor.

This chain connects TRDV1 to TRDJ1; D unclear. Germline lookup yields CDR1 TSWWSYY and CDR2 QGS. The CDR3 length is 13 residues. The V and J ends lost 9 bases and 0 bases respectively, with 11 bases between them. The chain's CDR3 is CALGPKYTDKLIF. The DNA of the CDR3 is TGTGCTCTGGGACCCAAGTACACCGATAAACTCATCTTT.

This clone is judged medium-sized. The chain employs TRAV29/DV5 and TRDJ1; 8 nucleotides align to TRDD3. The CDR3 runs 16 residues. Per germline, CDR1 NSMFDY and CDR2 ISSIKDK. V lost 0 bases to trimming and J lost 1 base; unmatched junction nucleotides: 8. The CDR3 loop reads CAASGYWGLTTDKLIF. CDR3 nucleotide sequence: TGTGCAGCAAGCGGCTACTGGGGGTTGACCACCGATAAACTCATCTTT.

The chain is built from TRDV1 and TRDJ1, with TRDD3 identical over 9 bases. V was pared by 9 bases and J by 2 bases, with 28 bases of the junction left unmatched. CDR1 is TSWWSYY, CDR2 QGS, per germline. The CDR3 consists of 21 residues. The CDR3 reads CALYFPILGDARPLWTDKLIF. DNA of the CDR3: TGTGCTCTATACTTCCCAATACTGGGGGACGCTAGGCCCTTATGGACCGATAAACTCATCTTT.

This CDR3 is CALGEGNWEGISGWDTRQMFF. The CDR3 nucleotides read TGTGCTCTTGGGGAAGGAAATTGGGAGGGGATCTCTGGGTGGGACACCCGACAGATGTTTTTC. The chain links TRDV1 to TRDJ3, with D possibly matching TRDD3 (6 bases). Per the germline V gene, CDR1 is TSWWSYY and CDR2 is QGS. V was trimmed by 2 bases and J by 4 bases, leaving 24 bases between them. The CDR3 has 21 amino acids.

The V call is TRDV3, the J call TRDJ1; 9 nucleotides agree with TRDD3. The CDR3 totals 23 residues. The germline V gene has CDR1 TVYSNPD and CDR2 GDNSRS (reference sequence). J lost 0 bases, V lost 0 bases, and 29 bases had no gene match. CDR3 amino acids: CAFSKGLLRTGIRSFGYTDKLIF. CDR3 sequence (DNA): TGTGCCTTTAGTAAGGGGCTTCTTCGTACGGGGATACGTTCCTTCGGGTACACCGATAAACTCATCTTT.

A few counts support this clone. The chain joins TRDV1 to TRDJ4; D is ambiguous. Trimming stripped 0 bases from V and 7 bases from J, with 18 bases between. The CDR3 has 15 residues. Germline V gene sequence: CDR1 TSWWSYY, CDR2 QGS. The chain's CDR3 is CALGELTHRVYVLIF. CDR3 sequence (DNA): TGTGCTCTTGGGGAACTTACCCATCGGGTTTATGTCCTGATCTTT.

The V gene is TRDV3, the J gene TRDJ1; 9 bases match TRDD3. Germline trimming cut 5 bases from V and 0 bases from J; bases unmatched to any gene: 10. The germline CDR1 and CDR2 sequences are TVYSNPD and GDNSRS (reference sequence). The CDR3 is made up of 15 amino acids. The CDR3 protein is CAQSWGIRNTDKLIF. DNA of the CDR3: TGTGCCCAGAGCTGGGGGATTCGCAACACCGATAAACTCATCTTT.

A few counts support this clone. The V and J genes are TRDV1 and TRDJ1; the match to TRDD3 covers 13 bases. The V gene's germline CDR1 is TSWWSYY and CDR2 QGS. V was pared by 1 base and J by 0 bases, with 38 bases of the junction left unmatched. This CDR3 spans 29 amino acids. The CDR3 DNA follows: TGTGCTCTTGGGGAACGAGGTCCTTCCTACGTCCTATTACTGGGGGATACGGGCCCATACCCCTCTTACACCGATAAACTCATCTTT. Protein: CALGERGPSYVLLLGDTGPYPSYTDKLIF.

The CDR3 DNA follows: TGTGCTCTTGGCAAAACCCAGGGCTCCTACGACGTGCGGACCAGACCCCTGATCTTT. It specifies CALGKTQGSYDVRTRPLIF. The chain combines TRDV1 with TRDJ4, with TRDD2 as a possible D gene (6 bases). The V end was cut by 6 bases, the J end by 0 bases, with 29 bases between. Per germline, CDR1 TSWWSYY and CDR2 QGS. The CDR3 spans 19 residues.

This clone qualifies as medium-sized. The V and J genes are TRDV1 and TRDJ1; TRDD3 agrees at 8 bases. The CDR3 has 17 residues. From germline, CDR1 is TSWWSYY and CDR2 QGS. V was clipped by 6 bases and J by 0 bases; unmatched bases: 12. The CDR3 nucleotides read TGTGCTCTTGGTATCCCTGGGGGAGACCCGTACACCGATAAACTCATCTTT. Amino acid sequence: CALGIPGGDPYTDKLIF.

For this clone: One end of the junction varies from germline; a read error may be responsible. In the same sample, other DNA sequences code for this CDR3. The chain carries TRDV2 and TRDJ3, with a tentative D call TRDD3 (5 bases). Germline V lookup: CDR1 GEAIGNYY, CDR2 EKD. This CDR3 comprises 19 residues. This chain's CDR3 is CACDTWGPKSSWDTRQMFF. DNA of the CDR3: TGTGCCTGTGACACCTGGGGCCCCAAGAGCTCCTGGGACACTCGACAGATGTTTTTC.

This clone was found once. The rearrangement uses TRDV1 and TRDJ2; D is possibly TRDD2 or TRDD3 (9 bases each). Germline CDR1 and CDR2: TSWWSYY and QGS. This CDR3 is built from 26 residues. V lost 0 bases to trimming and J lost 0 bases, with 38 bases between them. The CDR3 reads CALGELVDYTSFLPYWGTSLTAQLFF. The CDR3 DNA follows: TGTGCTCTTGGGGAACTAGTTGATTATACGTCCTTCCTACCGTACTGGGGGACGTCTTTGACAGCACAACTCTTCTTT.

The CDR3, as DNA: TGTGCTCTTGGGGAACCTTCCTACGACCGTACGGGGCAGCGGCTCATCTTT. Amino acids: CALGEPSYDRTGQRLIF. V usage is TRDV1 and J usage is TRDJ1, with TRDD2 identical over 8 bases. Germline loops: CDR1 TSWWSYY, CDR2 QGS. The CDR3 runs to 17 residues. V lost 1 base to trimming and J lost 11 bases; unmatched junction nucleotides: 18.

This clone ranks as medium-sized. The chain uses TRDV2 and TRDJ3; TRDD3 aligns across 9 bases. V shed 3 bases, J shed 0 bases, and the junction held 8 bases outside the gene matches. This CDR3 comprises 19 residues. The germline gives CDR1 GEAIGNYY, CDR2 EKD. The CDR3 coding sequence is TGTGCCTGTGACCCTAAGTACTGGGGGAGCTCCTGGGACACCCGACAGATGTTTTTC. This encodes CACDPKYWGSSWDTRQMFF.

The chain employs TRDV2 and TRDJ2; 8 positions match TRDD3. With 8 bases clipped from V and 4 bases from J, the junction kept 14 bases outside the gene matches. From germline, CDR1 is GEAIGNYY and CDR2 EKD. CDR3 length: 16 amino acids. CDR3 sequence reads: CAFRLGIHIWTAQLFF. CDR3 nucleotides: TGTGCCTTTAGATTGGGGATACACATTTGGACAGCACAACTCTTCTTT.

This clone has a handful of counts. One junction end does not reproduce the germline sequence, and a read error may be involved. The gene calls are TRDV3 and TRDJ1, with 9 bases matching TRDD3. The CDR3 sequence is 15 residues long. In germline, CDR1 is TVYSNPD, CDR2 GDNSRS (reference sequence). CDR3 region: CAFSNGGDTTDKLIF. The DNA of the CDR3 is TGTGCCTTTTCGAACGGGGGGGATACAACCGATAAGCTCATCTTT.

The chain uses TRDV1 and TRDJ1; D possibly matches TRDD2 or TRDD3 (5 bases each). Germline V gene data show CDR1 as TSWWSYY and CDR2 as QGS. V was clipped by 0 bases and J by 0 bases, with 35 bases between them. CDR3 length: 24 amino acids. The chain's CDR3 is CALGELGVPLLQPYTTSYTDKLIF. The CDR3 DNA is TGTGCTCTTGGGGAACTTGGGGTCCCCCTTCTTCAGCCTTATACCACAAGCTACACCGATAAACTCATCTTT.

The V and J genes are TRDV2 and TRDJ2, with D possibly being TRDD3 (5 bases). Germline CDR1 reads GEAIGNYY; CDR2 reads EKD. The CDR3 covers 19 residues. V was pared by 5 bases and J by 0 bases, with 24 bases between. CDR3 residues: CACGGPPGGRPTLTAQLFF. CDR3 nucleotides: TGTGCCTGTGGCGGGCCTCCGGGGGGGCGCCCCACTTTGACAGCACAACTCTTCTTT.

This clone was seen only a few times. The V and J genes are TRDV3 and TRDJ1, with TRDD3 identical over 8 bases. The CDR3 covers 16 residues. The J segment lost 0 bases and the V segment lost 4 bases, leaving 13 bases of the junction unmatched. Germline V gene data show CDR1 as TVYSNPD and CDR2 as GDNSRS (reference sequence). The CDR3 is CASSRVLGGYTDKLIF. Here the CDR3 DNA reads TGTGCCTCTTCACGGGTACTGGGGGGTTACACCGATAAACTCATCTTT. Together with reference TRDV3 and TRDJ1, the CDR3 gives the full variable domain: CDKVTQSSPDQTVASGSEVVLLCTYDTVYSNPDLFWYRIRPDYSFQFVFYGDNSRSEGADFTQGRFSVKHILTQKAFHLVISPVRTEDSATYYCASSRVLGGYTDKLIFGKGTRVTVEP.

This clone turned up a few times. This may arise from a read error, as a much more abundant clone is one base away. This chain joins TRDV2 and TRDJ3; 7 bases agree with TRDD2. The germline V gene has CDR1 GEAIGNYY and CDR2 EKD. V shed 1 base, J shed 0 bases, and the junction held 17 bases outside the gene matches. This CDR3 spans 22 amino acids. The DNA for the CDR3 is TGTGCCTGTGACACGGTCCCTTCCTCTGGCCACCCTCGCTCCTGGGACACCCGACAGATGTTTTTC. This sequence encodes CACDTVPSSGHPRSWDTRQMFF.

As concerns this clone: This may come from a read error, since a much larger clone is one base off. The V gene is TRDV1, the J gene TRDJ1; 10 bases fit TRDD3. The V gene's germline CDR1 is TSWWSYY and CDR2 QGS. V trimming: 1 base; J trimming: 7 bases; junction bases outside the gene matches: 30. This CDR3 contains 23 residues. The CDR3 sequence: CALGEPATGPGSVPLGDLLKLIF. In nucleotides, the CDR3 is TGTGCTCTTGGGGAACCTGCGACAGGGCCCGGCAGTGTCCCACTGGGGGATCTCCTTAAACTCATCTTT.

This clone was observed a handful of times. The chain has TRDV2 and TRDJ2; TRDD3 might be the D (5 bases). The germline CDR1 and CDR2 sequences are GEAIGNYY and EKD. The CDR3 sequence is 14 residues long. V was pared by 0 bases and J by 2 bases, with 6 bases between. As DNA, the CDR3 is TGTGCCTGTGACACCTGGGGATTGACAGCACAACTCTTCTTT. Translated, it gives CACDTWGLTAQLFF.

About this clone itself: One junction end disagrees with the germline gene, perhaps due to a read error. The CDR3 spells CAIGGTTPCRGRYTDKLIF. The CDR3 DNA follows: TGTGCTATTGGGGGAACTACTCCCTGTAGGGGCCGGTACACCGATAAACTCATCTTT. The chain combines TRDV1 with TRDJ1, with 7 bases matching TRDD3. Germline loops: CDR1 TSWWSYY, CDR2 QGS. The CDR3 loop spans 19 amino acids.